Described below is a single T cell receptor beta chain sequence and its context. Its antigen is not known. The CDR3 has 16 amino acids. CDR1 SGHTA and CDR2 FQGNSA come from the germline V gene. Losses at the gene ends were 5 bases for V and 4 bases for J; bases not matched to a gene: 12. The data were obtained in a study of cytomegalovirus exposure and HLA in healthy donors. Study-wide points: In vitro checks showed that a few CMV-associated chains really do target CMV antigens. Researchers counted approximately 160 TCR beta chains as cytomegalovirus-associated.

Here immunoSEQ multiplex PCR was the method, and the copy in TCRdb shows in-frame clones only, minus some. The data show approximately 160,000 clones, 91% seen once. The origin of this receptor is a woman aged 18-35 years in good health and CMV-seropositive. The chain employs TRBV7-2 and TRBJ1-2; 8 bases agree with TRBD1. The sequenced sample consisted of PBMCs. The CDR3 loop is CASSPRTGRLPYGYTF. For the CDR3, the DNA is TGTGCCAGCAGCCCCAGGACAGGGAGGCTCCCCTATGGCTACACCTTC.